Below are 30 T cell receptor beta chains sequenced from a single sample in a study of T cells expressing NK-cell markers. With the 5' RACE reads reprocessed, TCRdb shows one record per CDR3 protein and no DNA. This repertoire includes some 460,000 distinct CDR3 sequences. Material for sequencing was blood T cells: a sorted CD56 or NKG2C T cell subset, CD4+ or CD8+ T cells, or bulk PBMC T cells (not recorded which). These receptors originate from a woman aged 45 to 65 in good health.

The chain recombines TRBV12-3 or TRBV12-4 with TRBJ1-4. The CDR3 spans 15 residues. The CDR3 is CASSKSEQSNEKLFF.

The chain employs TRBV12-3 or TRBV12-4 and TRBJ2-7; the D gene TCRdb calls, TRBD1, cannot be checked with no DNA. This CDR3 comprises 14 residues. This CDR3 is CASSLETGMYEQYF.

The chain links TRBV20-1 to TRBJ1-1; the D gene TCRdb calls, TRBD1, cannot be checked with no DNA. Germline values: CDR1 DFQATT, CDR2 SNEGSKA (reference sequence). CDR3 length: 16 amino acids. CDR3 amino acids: CSARDRLQGIGTEAFF.

This CDR3 is CASSQVSERGYTF. The rearrangement joins TRBV4-1 to TRBJ1-2. The CDR3 covers 13 residues. In germline, CDR1 is MGHRA, CDR2 YSYEKL.

The CDR3 here is CASRMDRGFTDTQYF. This sequence joins TRBV2 and TRBJ2-3; the D gene TCRdb calls, TRBD1, cannot be checked with no DNA. CDR1 and CDR2 from the germline V gene are SNHLY and FYNNEI. The CDR3 length is 15 residues.

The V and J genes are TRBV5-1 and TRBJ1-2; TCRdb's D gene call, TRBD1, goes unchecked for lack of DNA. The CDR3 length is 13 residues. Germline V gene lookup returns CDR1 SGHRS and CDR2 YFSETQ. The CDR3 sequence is CASSRGTGRGYTF.

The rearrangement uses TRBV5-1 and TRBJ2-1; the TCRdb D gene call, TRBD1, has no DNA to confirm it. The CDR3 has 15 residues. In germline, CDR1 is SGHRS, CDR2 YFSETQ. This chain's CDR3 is CASSGTGLGYNEQFF.

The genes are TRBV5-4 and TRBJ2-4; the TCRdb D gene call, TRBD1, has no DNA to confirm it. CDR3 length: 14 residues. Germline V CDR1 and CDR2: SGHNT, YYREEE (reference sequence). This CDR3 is CASSFMERENIQYF.

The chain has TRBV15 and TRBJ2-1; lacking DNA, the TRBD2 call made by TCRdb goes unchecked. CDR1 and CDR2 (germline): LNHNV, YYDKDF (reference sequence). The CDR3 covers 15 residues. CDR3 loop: CATSRGGRESNEQFF.

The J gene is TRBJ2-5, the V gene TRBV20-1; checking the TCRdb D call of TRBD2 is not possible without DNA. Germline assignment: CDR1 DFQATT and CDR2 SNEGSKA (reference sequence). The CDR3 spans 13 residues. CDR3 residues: CSASLGGEETQYF.

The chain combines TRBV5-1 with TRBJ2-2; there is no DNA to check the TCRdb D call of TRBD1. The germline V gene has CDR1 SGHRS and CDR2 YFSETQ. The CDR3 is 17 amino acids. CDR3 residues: CASSYGQGALGTGELFF.

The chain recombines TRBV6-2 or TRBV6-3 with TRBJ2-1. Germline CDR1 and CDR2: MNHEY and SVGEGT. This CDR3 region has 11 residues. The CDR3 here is CASSLNYEQFF.

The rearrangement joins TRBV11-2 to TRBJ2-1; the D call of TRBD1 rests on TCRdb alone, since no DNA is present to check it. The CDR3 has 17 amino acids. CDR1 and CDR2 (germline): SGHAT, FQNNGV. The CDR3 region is CASRNPGGGSSYNEQFF.

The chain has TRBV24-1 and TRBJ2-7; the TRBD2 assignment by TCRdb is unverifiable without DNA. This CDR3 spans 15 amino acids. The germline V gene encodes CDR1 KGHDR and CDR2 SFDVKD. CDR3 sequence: CATSDAAGATYEQYF.

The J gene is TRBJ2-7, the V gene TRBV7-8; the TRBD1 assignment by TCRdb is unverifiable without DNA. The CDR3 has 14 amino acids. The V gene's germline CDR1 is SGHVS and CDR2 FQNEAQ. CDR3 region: CASSPGQGQHEQYF.

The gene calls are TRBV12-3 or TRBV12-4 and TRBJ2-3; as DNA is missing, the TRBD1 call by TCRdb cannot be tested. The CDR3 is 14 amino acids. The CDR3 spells CASRPGLAADTQYF.

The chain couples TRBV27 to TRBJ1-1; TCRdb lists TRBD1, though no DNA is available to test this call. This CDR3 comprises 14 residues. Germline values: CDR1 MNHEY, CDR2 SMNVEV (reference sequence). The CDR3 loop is CASSFFGGHAEAFF.

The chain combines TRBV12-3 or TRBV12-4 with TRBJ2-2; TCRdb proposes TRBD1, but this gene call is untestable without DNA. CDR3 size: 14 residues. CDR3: CASSSGGSVGELFF.

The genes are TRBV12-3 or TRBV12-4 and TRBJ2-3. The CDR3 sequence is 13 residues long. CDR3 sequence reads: CASSLLLTDTQYF.

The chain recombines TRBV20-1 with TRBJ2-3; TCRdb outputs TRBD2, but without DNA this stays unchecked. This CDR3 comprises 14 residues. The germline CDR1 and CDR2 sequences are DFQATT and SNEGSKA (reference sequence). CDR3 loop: CSASVGRAGDTQYF.

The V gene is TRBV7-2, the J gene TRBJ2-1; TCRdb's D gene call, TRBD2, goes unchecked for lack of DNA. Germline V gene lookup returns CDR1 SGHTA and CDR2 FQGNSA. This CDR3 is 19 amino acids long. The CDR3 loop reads CASRLEMWGLAQGWNEQFF.

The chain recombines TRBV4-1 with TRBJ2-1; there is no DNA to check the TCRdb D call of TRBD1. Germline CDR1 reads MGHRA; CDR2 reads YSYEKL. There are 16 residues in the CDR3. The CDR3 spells CASKNLWAGRDNEQFF.

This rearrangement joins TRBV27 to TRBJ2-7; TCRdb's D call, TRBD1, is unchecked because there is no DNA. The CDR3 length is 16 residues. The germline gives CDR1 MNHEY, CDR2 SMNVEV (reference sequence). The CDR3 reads CASSALGTGRAHEQYF.

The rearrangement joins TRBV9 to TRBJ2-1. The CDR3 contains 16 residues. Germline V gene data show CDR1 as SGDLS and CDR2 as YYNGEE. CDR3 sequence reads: CASSVYRREGLNEQFF.

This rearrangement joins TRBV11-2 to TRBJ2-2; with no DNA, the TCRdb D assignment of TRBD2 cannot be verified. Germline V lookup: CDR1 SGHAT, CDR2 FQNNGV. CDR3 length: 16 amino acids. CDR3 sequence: CASSRTGLGNTGELFF.

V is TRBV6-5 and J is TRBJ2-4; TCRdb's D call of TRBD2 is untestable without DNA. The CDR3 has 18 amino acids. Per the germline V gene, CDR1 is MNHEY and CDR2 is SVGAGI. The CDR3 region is CASSLRLAGGRAKNIQYF.

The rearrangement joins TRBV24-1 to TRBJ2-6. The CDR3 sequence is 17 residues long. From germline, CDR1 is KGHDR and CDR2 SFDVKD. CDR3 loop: CATSEPQLPSGANVLTF.

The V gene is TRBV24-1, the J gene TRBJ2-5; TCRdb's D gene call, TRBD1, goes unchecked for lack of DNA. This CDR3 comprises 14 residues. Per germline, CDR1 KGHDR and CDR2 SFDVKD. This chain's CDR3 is CATSDWGVGETQYF.

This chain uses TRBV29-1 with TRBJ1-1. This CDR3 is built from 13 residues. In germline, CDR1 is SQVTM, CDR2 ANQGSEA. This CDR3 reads CSGGGAGPTEAFF.

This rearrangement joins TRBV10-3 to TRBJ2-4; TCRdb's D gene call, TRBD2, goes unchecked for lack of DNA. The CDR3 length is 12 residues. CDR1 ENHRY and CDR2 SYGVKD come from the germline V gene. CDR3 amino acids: CAISEGPGIQYF.